This T cell receptor beta chain was recovered during a study of blood T cells in healthy people across ages. Primers used in a second PCR of roughly 6 to 11 cycles were a sample-barcoded 5' primer and a J-beta primer mix. From the 5' RACE reads, TCRdb called clonotypes with MiXCR, one entry per CDR3 protein. The sample yields about 1.4 million distinct CDR3 sequences, 59% seen once. V gave up 3 bases and J gave up 0 bases, with 13 bases separating them. CDR1 and CDR2 (germline): SGHRS, YFSETQ. The CDR3 runs 16 residues. Sample: blood. The chain is built from TRBV5-1 and TRBJ2-1; D perhaps matches TRBD2 (6 bases). This TCR was recovered from a man aged 18 to 29 in good health. DNA for the CDR3: TGCGCCAGCAGCTACTCTCCGACTAGCTCCTACAATGAGCAGTTCTTC. Residues: CASSYSPTSSYNEQFF.